The 3 T cell receptor beta chains listed next were all sequenced from one sample in a study of cytomegalovirus exposure and HLA in healthy donors. Using immunoSEQ multiplex PCR, the repertoire was profiled, and TCRdb retains in-frame clones only, with some absent. The sample records 150,000 to 200,000 clones, 85% being singletons. Sequencing was performed on PBMCs. The receptors come from a man aged 18 to 29 in good health and CMV-seropositive.

The rearrangement links TRBV11-3 to TRBJ2-3; TRBD2 matches at 9 bases. The CDR3 sequence is 16 residues long. After removal of 1 base from V and 5 bases from J, the junction contained 7 bases not matched to a gene. The germline V gene encodes CDR1 SGHNT and CDR2 YENEEA. The CDR3 nucleotides are TGTGCCAGCAGCTTAGGAGTGGCGGGAGGGGAAGATACGCAGTATTTT. Residues: CASSLGVAGGEDTQYF.

V is TRBV4-1 and J is TRBJ2-5, with TRBD1 identical over 9 bases. The CDR3 is 16 residues long. From germline, CDR1 is MGHRA and CDR2 YSYEKL. The trim removed 3 bases at V and 4 bases at J, leaving 9 bases unmatched. DNA for the CDR3: TGCGCCAGCAGCCACCCAGCCGGGACAGGGCCAGAGACCCAGTACTTC. This codes for CASSHPAGTGPETQYF.

This chain joins TRBV30 and TRBJ2-3, with D perhaps TRBD2 (5 bases). Germline values: CDR1 GTSNPN, CDR2 SVGIG (reference sequence). The length of the CDR3 is 12 residues. V lost 3 bases to trimming and J lost 9 bases, with 13 bases between them. CDR3 protein: CAWSLPGKTQYF. The CDR3 coding sequence is TGTGCCTGGAGCCTGCCGGGGAAGACGCAGTATTTT.